Presented here are 22 T cell receptor beta chains from one specimen sequenced in a study of identifying expanded T cells in peripheral blood. Measured with immunoSEQ multiplex PCR; TCRdb has only the in-frame clones, and not every one. The sample carries more than 75,000 clones, roughly 90% recorded once. The specimen sequenced was blood. All receptors derive from a person aged 18 to 75 in good health.

This clone has a single count. The V and J genes are TRBV29-1 and TRBJ2-5; D remains unclear. V was pared by 4 bases and J by 5 bases, with 11 bases between. In germline, CDR1 is SQVTM, CDR2 ANQGSEA. The CDR3 sequence is 12 residues long. CDR3 residues: CSVGPRRETQYF. The DNA of the CDR3 is TGCAGCGTTGGACCCCGTCGGGAGACCCAGTACTTC.

The chain's CDR3 is CASKLAGDTDTQYF. The CDR3 region has the DNA TGTGCCAGTAAGTTAGCGGGGGACACAGATACGCAGTATTTT. The chain links TRBV6-4 to TRBJ2-3; 9 nucleotides align to TRBD2. The CDR3 contains 14 residues. Trimming cost V 9 bases and J 2 bases; bases outside gene matches: 6. CDR1 is MRHNA, CDR2 SNTAGT, per germline.

The chain recombines TRBV6-1 with TRBJ1-5; D not resolved. The germline gives CDR1 MNHNS, CDR2 SASEGT. V was trimmed by 2 bases and J by 4 bases, leaving 15 bases between them. The CDR3 has 16 residues. The DNA for the CDR3 is TGTGCCAGCAGTGAATGGAGTTGGCAGGAGAATCAGCCCCAGCATTTT. It is translated as CASSEWSWQENQPQHF.

The rearrangement links TRBV10-3 to TRBJ2-7, with 8 bases that match TRBD2. Per the germline V gene, CDR1 is ENHRY and CDR2 is SYGVKD. V was clipped by 10 bases and J by 1 base; unmatched bases: 9. The CDR3 runs to 14 residues. The DNA for the CDR3 is TGTGCCACCCGTAAACTAGCGGATTCCTACGAGCAGTACTTC. Amino acids: CATRKLADSYEQYF.

V gene TRBV14 combines with J gene TRBJ2-3; D uncertain. Trimming stripped 5 bases from V and 2 bases from J, with 5 bases between. CDR1 and CDR2 (germline): SGHDN, FVKESK. This CDR3 comprises 12 residues. CDR3 in amino acids: CASSGYTDTQYF. CDR3 nucleotides: TGTGCCAGCAGCGGGTACACAGATACGCAGTATTTT.

This sequence joins TRBV19 and TRBJ2-2; 13 nucleotides align to TRBD2. V shed 7 bases, J shed 3 bases, and the junction held 8 bases outside the gene matches. This CDR3 is built from 17 residues. Looked up from germline, CDR1 is LNHDA and CDR2 is SQIVND (reference sequence). CDR3 amino acids: CASTRTSGSSHTGELFF. CDR3 sequence (DNA): TGTGCCAGTACCCGGACTAGCGGGAGTTCCCACACCGGGGAGCTGTTTTTT.

The chain combines TRBV27 with TRBJ2-7; 8 bases map to TRBD2. The CDR3 is 12 amino acids. The V segment lost 6 bases and the J segment 4 bases; nucleotides outside the gene matches: 2. Germline V gene data show CDR1 as MNHEY and CDR2 as SMNVEV (reference sequence). The CDR3 region is CASRSGGYEQYF. CDR3 nucleotide sequence: TGTGCCAGCAGGTCGGGGGGGTACGAGCAGTACTTC.

There are a few counts of this clone. The J gene is TRBJ1-1, the V gene TRBV14; TRBD1 matches at 9 bases. Germline CDR1 SGHDN, CDR2 FVKESK. The length of the CDR3 is 13 residues. V was pared by 2 bases and J by 7 bases, with 2 bases of the junction left unmatched. CDR3 loop: CASSQTGGLEAFF. In DNA form, the CDR3 reads TGTGCCAGCAGCCAAACAGGGGGCCTTGAAGCTTTCTTT.

V usage is TRBV28 and J usage is TRBJ2-3; 7 bases are shared with TRBD2. The germline V gene encodes CDR1 MDHEN and CDR2 SYDVKM. With 8 bases clipped from V and 3 bases from J, the junction kept 17 bases outside the gene matches. This CDR3 comprises 17 residues. The CDR3 here is CASRVWGRDHWTDTQYF. The CDR3 DNA reads TGTGCCAGCCGGGTTTGGGGGAGGGATCATTGGACAGATACGCAGTATTTT.

This clone was picked up many times. V and J are TRBV5-4 and TRBJ1-2; 7 bases line up with TRBD1. Germline V CDR1 and CDR2: SGHNT, YYREEE (reference sequence). V was clipped by 4 bases and J by 7 bases; unmatched bases: 7. The CDR3 loop spans 13 amino acids. As DNA, the CDR3 is TGTGCCAGCAGCCGACAGGGTTCGTCTGGCTACACCTTC. It translates to CASSRQGSSGYTF.

V gene TRBV4-2 combines with J gene TRBJ2-5; 8 nucleotides line up with TRBD2. Germline V gives CDR1 LGHNA, CDR2 YNFKEQ. V shed 1 base and J 1 base; nucleotides not matched to a gene: 2. CDR3 length equals 15 residues. The CDR3 DNA sequence: TGTGCCAGCAGCCAAGGACGGGGGGGCCAAGAGACCCAGTACTTC. It translates to CASSQGRGGQETQYF.

This clone was detected only a few times. The V and J genes are TRBV10-3 and TRBJ1-5; D remains unclear. Trimming left V 0 bases short and J 6 bases short, with 6 bases between. Germline-derived CDR1 and CDR2 are ENHRY and SYGVKD. The length of the CDR3 is 13 residues. CDR3 protein: CAISESGAQPQHF. The CDR3 nucleotides are TGTGCCATCAGTGAGTCCGGAGCTCAGCCCCAGCATTTT.

The chain employs TRBV11-2 and TRBJ2-2; possible D gene TRBD2, 5 bases. There are 16 residues in the CDR3. The germline CDR1 and CDR2 sequences are SGHAT and FQNNGV. Trimming removed 5 bases at V and 5 bases at J, with 18 bases between. The CDR3 DNA follows: TGTGCCAGCAGCCTTAAGAACCCCCCGGGAACCGGGGAGCTGTTTTTT. Translating gives CASSLKNPPGTGELFF.

This clone was seen a handful of times. The chain uses TRBV19 and TRBJ1-5; TRBD1 aligns across 9 bases. Germline V gives CDR1 LNHDA, CDR2 SQIVND (reference sequence). This CDR3 is 19 amino acids long. After removal of 4 bases from V and 3 bases from J, the junction contained 16 bases not matched to a gene. The CDR3 is CASSTKVPGQGMVNQPQHF. The CDR3, as DNA: TGTGCCAGTAGTACAAAAGTCCCGGGACAGGGAATGGTCAATCAGCCCCAGCATTTT.

The V call is TRBV19, the J call TRBJ1-4, with D hard to call. The V gene lost 3 bases and the J gene lost 7 bases, with 6 bases spanning the gap. This CDR3 is 12 amino acids long. Germline CDR1 reads LNHDA; CDR2 reads SQIVND (reference sequence). CDR3 nucleotide sequence: TGTGCCAGTAGTATCTCAGTTGAAAAACTGTTTTTT. Encoded protein: CASSISVEKLFF. Looking up the rest from reference TRBV19 and TRBJ1-4 gives the full variable domain: DGGITQSPKYLFRKEGQNVTLSCEQNLNHDAMYWYRQDPGQGLRLIYYSQIVNDFQKGDIAEGYSVSREKKESFPLTVTSAQKNPTAFYLCASSISVEKLFFGSGTQLSVL.

V and J are TRBV7-3 and TRBJ2-2, with no clear D. This CDR3 contains 14 residues. V was cut by 2 bases and J by 2 bases, with 6 bases left in between. Germline V CDR1 and CDR2: SGHTA, FQGTGA. CDR3 amino acids: CASSLQENTGELFF. CDR3 DNA: TGTGCCAGCAGCTTACAAGAAAACACCGGGGAGCTGTTTTTT.

J is TRBJ2-5 and V is TRBV5-6; no definite D call. In germline, CDR1 is SGHDT, CDR2 YYEEEE. The V end was cut by 2 bases, the J end by 5 bases, with 4 bases between. The CDR3 length is 11 residues. The CDR3 DNA is TGTGCCAGCAGCTTTGTCGAGACCCAGTACTTC. Encoded protein: CASSFVETQYF.

This clone was picked up one time. The V call is TRBV5-1, the J call TRBJ2-7; D is uncertain. Trimming pared 7 bases from V and 5 bases from J, leaving 22 bases between. The CDR3 spans 15 residues. Germline V gene sequence: CDR1 SGHRS, CDR2 YFSETQ. CDR3 nucleotides: TGCGCCAGCTCCCCCCAGATGGCAGGTGGCAACGAGCAGTACTTC. Protein sequence: CASSPQMAGGNEQYF.

The rearrangement uses TRBV9 and TRBJ1-3; a weak D match, TRBD1 (5 bases). This CDR3 contains 14 residues. Deletions cut 2 bases from V and 4 bases from J, with 10 bases between. The germline V gene encodes CDR1 SGDLS and CDR2 YYNGEE. CDR3 nucleotides: TGTGCCAGCAGCGTCGGGGGTAGGGGAAACACCATATATTTT. This codes for CASSVGGRGNTIYF.

This chain connects TRBV18 to TRBJ2-7, with TRBD2 matching 13 bases. Germline CDR1 KGHSH, CDR2 LQKENI. Losses at the gene ends were 5 bases for V and 1 base for J; bases not matched to a gene: 14. The CDR3 length is 19 residues. In DNA form, the CDR3 reads TGTGCCAGCTCATCGACGGTCAGGGGACTAGCGGGATCTTCCTACGAGCAGTACTTC. This translates into CASSSTVRGLAGSSYEQYF. Supplemented by reference TRBV18 and TRBJ2-7, the full variable domain reads NAGVMQNPRHLVRRRGQEARLRCSPMKGHSHVYWYRQLPEEGLKFMVYLQKENIIDESGMPKERFSAEFPKEGPSILRIQQVVRGDSAAYFCASSSTVRGLAGSSYEQYFGPGTRLTVT.

J is TRBJ2-5 and V is TRBV9; D is ambiguous. V shed 0 bases and J shed 0 bases, with 9 bases lying between them. The CDR3 consists of 15 residues. The germline V gene encodes CDR1 SGDLS and CDR2 YYNGEE. DNA of the CDR3: TGTGCCAGCAGCGTAGCCCCCAGCGACCAAGAGACCCAGTACTTC. Translated, it gives CASSVAPSDQETQYF.

The chain employs TRBV5-1 and TRBJ1-6; D is uncertain. The CDR3 is 14 amino acids. V was trimmed by 2 bases and J by 0 bases, leaving 3 bases between them. The germline V gene encodes CDR1 SGHRS and CDR2 YFSETQ. DNA of the CDR3: TGCGCCAGCAGCTTAAACTCCTATAATTCACCCCTCCACTTT. This encodes CASSLNSYNSPLHF.